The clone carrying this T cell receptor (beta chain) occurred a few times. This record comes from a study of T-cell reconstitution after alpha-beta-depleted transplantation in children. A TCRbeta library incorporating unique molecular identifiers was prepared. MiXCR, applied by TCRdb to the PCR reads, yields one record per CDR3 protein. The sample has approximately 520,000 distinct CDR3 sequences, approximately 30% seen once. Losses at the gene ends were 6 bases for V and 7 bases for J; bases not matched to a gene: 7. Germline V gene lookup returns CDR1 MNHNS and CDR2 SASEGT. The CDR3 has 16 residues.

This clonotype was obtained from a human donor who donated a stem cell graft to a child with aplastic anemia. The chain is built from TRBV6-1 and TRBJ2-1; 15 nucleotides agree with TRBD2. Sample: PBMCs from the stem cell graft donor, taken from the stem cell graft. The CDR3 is CASSRGLAGGENEQFF. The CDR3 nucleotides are TGTGCCAGCAGCCGGGGACTAGCGGGAGGAGAAAATGAGCAGTTCTTC.